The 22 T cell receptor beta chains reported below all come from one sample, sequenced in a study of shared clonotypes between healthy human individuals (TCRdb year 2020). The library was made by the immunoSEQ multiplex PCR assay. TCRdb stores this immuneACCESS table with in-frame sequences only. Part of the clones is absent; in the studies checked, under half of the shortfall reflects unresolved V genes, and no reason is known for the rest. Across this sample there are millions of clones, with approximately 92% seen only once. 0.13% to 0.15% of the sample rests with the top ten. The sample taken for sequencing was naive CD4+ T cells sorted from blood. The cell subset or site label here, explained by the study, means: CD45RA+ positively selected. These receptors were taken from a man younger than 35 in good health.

The CDR3 spells CASSVNGRTYQETQYF. The CDR3, as DNA: TGTGCCAGCAGTGTAAATGGCAGGACGTACCAAGAGACCCAGTACTTC. The chain joins TRBV6-1 to TRBJ2-5; D gene unclear. The CDR3 has 16 residues. V was trimmed by 4 bases and J by 0 bases, leaving 15 bases between them. The germline V gene has CDR1 MNHNS and CDR2 SASEGT.

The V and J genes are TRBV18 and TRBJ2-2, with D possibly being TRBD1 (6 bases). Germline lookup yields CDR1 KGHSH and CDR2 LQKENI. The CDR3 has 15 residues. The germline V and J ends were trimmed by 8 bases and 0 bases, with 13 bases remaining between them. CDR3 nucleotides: TGTGCCAGCAATTCAGGGGAAGCGAACACCGGGGAGCTGTTTTTT. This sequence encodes CASNSGEANTGELFF.

CDR3 region: CASSQQGAKNIQYF. DNA of the CDR3: TGTGCCAGCAGCCAACAGGGGGCCAAAAACATTCAGTACTTC. The chain combines TRBV6-6 with TRBJ2-4, with TRBD1 matching over 7 bases. CDR1 is MNHNY, CDR2 SVGAGI, per germline (reference sequence). V gave up 6 bases and J gave up 1 base; unmatched junction bases: 3. The CDR3 contains 14 residues.

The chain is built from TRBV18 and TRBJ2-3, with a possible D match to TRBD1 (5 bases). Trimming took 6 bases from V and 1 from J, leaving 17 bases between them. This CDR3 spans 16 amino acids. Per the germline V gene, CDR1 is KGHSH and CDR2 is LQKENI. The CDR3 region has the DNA TGTGCCAGCTCGCTCAACACAGGTGGGGGCACAGATACGCAGTATTTT. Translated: CASSLNTGGGTDTQYF.

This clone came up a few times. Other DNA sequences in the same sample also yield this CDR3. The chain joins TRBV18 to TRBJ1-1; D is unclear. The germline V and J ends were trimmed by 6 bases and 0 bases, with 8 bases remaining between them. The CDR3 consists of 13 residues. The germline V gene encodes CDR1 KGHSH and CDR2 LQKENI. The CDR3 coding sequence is TGTGCCAGCTCCCCTGGTCTGAACACTGAAGCTTTCTTT. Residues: CASSPGLNTEAFF.

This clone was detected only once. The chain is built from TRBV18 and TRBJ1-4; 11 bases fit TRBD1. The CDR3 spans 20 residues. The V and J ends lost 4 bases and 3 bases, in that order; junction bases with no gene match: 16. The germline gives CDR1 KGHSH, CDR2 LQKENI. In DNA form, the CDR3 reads TGTGCCAGCTCACTGAATATCCCGGACAGGGGGCGCAAAGCTAATGAAAAACTGTTTTTT. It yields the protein CASSLNIPDRGRKANEKLFF.

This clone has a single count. The CDR3 is CASSTTGYNSPLHF. The CDR3 nucleotides read TGTGCCAGCAGTACAACAGGTTATAATTCACCCCTCCACTTT. This chain connects TRBV7-9 to TRBJ1-6; tentatively, D is TRBD1 (5 bases). CDR1 and CDR2 from the germline V gene are SEHNR and FQNEAQ (reference sequence). V was pared by 6 bases and J by 4 bases, with 10 bases between. This CDR3 has 14 amino acids.

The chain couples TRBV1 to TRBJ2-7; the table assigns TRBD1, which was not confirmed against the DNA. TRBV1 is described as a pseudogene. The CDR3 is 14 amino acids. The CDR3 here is CTSSQTDRSYEQYF. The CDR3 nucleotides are TGCACCAGCAGCCAGACGGACAGGTCCTACGAGCAGTACTTC.

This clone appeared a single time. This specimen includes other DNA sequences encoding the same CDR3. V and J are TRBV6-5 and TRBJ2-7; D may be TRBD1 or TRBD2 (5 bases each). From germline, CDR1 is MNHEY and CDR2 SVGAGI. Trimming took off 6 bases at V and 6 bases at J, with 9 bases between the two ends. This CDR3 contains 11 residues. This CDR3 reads CASSRDGEQYF. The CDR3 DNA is TGTGCCAGCAGCAGGGACGGCGAGCAGTACTTC.

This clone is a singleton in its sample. The CDR3 protein is CASSPRGLAEQYF. Written as DNA, the CDR3 is TGTGCCAGCAGCCCCCGGGGACTAGCGGAGCAGTACTTC. This sequence joins TRBV9 and TRBJ2-7; 10 positions match TRBD2. The CDR3 consists of 13 residues. Germline CDR1 is SGDLS and CDR2 is YYNGEE. V trimming: 4 bases; J trimming: 7 bases; junction bases outside the gene matches: 5.

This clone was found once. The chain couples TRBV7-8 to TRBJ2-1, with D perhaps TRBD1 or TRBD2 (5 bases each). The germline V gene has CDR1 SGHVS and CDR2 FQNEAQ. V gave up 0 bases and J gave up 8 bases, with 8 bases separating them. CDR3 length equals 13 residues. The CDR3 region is CASSLAGTDEQFF. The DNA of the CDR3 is TGTGCCAGCAGCTTAGCGGGGACGGATGAGCAGTTCTTC. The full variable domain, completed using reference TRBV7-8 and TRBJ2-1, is GAGVSQSPRYKVAKRGQDVALRCDPISGHVSLFWYQQALGQGPEFLTYFQNEAQLDKSGLPSDRFFAERPEGSVSTLKIQRTQQEDSAVYLCASSLAGTDEQFFGPGTRLTVL.

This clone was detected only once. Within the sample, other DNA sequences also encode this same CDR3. Here the CDR3 DNA reads TGTGCCATCAGTGAAGGGGCTACAGATACGCAGTATTTT. Translated: CAISEGATDTQYF. The chain is built from TRBV10-3 and TRBJ2-3, with D maybe TRBD1 (5 bases). The germline gives CDR1 ENHRY, CDR2 SYGVKD. This CDR3 is built from 13 residues. V lost 3 bases and J lost 3, with 7 bases in between.

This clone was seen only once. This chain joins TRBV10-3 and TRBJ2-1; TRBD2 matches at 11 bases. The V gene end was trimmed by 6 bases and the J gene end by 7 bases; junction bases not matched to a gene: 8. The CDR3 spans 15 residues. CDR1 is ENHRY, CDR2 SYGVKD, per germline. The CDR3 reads CAIRPGTSGLNEQFF. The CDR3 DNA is TGTGCCATCAGGCCCGGGACTAGCGGACTAAATGAGCAGTTCTTC.

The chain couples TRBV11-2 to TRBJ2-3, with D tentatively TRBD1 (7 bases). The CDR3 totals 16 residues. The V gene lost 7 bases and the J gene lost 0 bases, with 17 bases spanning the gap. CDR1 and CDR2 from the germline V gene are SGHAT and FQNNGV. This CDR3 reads CASTLLQGTSTDTQYF. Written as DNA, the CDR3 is TGTGCCAGCACGTTACTACAGGGGACTAGCACAGATACGCAGTATTTT.

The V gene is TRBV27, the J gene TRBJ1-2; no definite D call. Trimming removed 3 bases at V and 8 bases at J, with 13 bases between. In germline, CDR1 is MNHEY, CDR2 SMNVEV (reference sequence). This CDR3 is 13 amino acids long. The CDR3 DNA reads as TGTGCCAGCAGTTTTCGATGGGAAGGAGGCTACACCTTC. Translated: CASSFRWEGGYTF.

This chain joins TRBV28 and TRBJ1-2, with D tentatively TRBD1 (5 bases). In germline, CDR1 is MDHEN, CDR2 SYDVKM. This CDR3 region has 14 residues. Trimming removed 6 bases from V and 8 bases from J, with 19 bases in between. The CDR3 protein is CASSLPPQGGGYTF. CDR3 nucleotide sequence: TGTGCCAGCAGCCTTCCTCCGCAGGGCGGAGGCTACACCTTC.

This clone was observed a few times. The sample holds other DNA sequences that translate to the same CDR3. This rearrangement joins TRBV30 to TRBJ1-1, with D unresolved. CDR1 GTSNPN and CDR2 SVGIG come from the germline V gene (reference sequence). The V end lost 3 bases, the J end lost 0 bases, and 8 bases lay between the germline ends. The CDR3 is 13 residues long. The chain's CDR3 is CAWSPGMNTEAFF. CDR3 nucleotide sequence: TGTGCCTGGAGCCCCGGAATGAACACTGAAGCTTTCTTT. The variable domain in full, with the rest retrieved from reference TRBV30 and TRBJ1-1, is SQTIHQWPATLVQPVGSPLSLECTVEGTSNPNLYWYRQAAGRGLQLLFYSVGIGQISSEVPQNLSASRPQDRQFILSSKKLLLSDSGFYLCAWSPGMNTEAFFGQGTRLTVV.

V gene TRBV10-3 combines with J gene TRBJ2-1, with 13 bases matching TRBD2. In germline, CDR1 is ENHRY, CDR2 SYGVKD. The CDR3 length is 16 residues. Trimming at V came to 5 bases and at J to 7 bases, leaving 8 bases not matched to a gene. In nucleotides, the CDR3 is TGTGCCATCAGTCGACTAGCGGGAGGACCGGATAATGAGCAGTTCTTC. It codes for CAISRLAGGPDNEQFF.

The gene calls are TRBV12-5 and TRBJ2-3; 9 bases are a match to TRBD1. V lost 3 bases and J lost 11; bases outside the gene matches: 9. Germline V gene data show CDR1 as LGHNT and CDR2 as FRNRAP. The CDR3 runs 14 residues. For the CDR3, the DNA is TGTGCTAGTGGTTTAAGCGGGACAGGGAGTGGGCAGTATTTT. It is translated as CASGLSGTGSGQYF.

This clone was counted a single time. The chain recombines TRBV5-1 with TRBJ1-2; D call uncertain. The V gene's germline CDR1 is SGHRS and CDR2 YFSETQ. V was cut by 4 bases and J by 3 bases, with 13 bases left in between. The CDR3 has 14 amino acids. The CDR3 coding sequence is TGCGCCAGCAGCCTGACCCTTGGGGACTATGGCTACACCTTC. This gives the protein CASSLTLGDYGYTF.

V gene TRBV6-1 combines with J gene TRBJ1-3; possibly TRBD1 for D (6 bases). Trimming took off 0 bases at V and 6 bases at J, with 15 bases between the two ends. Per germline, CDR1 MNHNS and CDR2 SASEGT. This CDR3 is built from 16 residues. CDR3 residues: CASSEALLGAVNTIYF. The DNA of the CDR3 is TGTGCCAGCAGTGAAGCGCTTCTGGGGGCAGTAAACACCATATATTTT.

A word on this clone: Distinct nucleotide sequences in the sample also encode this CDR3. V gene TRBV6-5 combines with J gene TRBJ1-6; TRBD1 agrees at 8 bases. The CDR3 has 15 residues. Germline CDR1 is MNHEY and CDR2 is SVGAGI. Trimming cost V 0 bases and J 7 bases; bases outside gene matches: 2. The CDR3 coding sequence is TGTGCCAGCAGTTACTCTACAGGGGGAAATTCACCCCTCCACTTT. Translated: CASSYSTGGNSPLHF.